One T cell receptor beta chain is described in this entry. Its antigen is currently not known. Base qualities are not recorded, but no much larger clone differs from it by a single base. The receptor library was made with the immunoSEQ multiplex PCR assay. For the multiplex PCR, a mixture combining 60 forward primers for TCR Vbeta segments and 13 reverse primers for TCR Jbeta segments was used. The CDR3 region of rearranged TCR beta genes was amplified from genomic DNA with a multiplex PCR assay. The Illumina HiSeq System was used to sequence the amplified TCR beta libraries as 87-base-pair reads. The study's processing was this. A later analysis tallied 70 million to 100 million unique TCR beta chains across the 666 repertoires, and approximately 9.9 million of those chains were shared by two or more donors. Raw reads were error-corrected and collapsed into unique sequences by a nearest-neighbor algorithm in which closely related sequences were merged to remove PCR and sequencing errors. Alignment of CDR3 sequences to IMGT reference sequences was used to assign V, D and J gene segments. For a sequence to be retained, a match of at least six nucleotides was required to both a V gene segment and a J gene segment. Rearrangements were called productive when the CDR3 lacked stop codons and stayed in frame with V and J; all others were non-productive. Following IMGT convention, CDR3 was defined as the stretch from the second conserved V-encoded cysteine to the conserved J-encoded phenylalanine. The earlier analysis of 500 to 650 of the donors excluded any sequence lacking an unambiguous match to a single V gene segment. In an earlier analysis of several hundred of the donors, a V segment was called functional when productive rearrangements were above 56.7%, and segregating when the standard deviation between donors exceeded 5%. A statistical classification framework was built to diagnose cytomegalovirus status from the catalog of TCR beta chain sequences. A later analysis assigned V and J genes by comparing TCR nucleotide sequences with IMGT/GENE-DB human TR gene sequences. A later analysis assigned CDR3 sequences and most-parsimonious VDJ recombination scenarios with the TCRdist pipeline. A later analysis defined each TCR beta chain by its CDR3 amino acid sequence plus V-gene family, and excluded reads lacking a unique V-gene family. To address suspected cross-contamination and a sequencing artifact, a later analysis removed around 590 highly shared, low-generation-probability nucleotide sequences. In a later analysis, a clonal expansion index for each public chain was calculated from normalized within-repertoire ranks of inferred template counts. A later analysis computed generation probabilities with a VDJ recombination model fitted to out-of-frame rearrangements, and checked the results against IGoR. In a later analysis, TCR-TCR, TCR-HLA and TCR-CMV co-occurrence was scored with hypergeometric tests, and a repertoire-size bias correction was applied to TCR pairs. False discovery rates were estimated in a later analysis by permuting HLA or CMV assignments 20 times. In a later analysis, co-occurring TCRs were grouped using DBSCAN, with TCRdist sequence similarity added in when clustering inside HLA-allele-positive subsets. For co-occurrence clustering, repertoires with fewer than 30,000 or more than 120,000 public chains were excluded, along with five repertoires with anomalous nucleotide sharing. The source is immuneACCESS, and TCRdb retained only in-frame sequences with V and J called. Part of the clones is not carried over; for the studies checked, unresolved V genes explain less than half of this, and the remainder is unexplained. The DNA was the basis for D and trimming; V, J and clone size are from that table. In all, the sample holds tens of thousands of clones, and 85% of those were seen once. The top ten clonotypes cover approximately 12% of the sample.

In total, 666 healthy bone marrow donors made up the cohort. At the time of sampling, all cohort members were nominally healthy, though unrecorded immune exposures were likely present. The donor tested CMV seronegative and was one of the 352 seronegative cohort members. A peripheral blood sample was collected from each donor, and TCR beta sequencing was performed on peripheral blood mononuclear cells. Genomic DNA was extracted from the blood cell samples with the Qiagen DNeasy Blood Extraction Kit. This sample stems from a study of cytomegalovirus exposure and HLA in healthy donors (TCRdb year 2017). Background on the whole study: In an earlier analysis of about 560 of the donors, 276 Gb of sequence data and some 100 million unique TCR beta sequences from 150 million to 200 million T cells were reported. An early release covering some 640 HLA-typed donors comprised about 300 gigabases of sequencing data and some 79 million unique TCR sequences. The genetic ancestry cluster associated with self-reported Caucasian donors included over 80% of the 398 genotyped donors. The study aimed to test whether cataloging public T cell receptors could reveal signatures of past pathogen exposure. The T cell repertoires of several hundred subjects were profiled by immunosequencing and related to cytomegalovirus serostatus. Along with the roughly 710-subject first cohort, a separate validation cohort of some 130 different subjects was used. High-throughput TCR immunosequencing, statistical association of individual TCRs with disease status, and machine learning were combined to predict cytomegalovirus infection status. A later analysis re-examined previously published TCR beta repertoires from more than 650 donors and added high-resolution HLA genotyping to investigate patterns of TCR occurrence. In the later analysis, no new phenotypic data were used to find candidate immune exposures; instead, reliance was placed on TCR beta sequences and their occurrence across donors. An earlier analysis of several hundred of the donors used high-throughput TCR beta sequencing to judge whether each TCR beta V gene segment behaved as functional or pseudogenic. Alongside the repertoire data, information on donor age, sex, ethnicity and CMV serostatus was compiled. A later genetic analysis used genome-wide SNP genotypes for about 60% of the roughly 700 donors, treating that subset as a discovery cohort. All discovery cohort repertoires had been generated on a single sequencing platform. HLA typing included class I and class II loci at four-digit resolution. Typing coverage varied by locus: 629-630 donors for A, B, C, DRB1 and DQB1; 522 for DQA1; 606 for DPA1; roughly 470 for DPB1. Roughly 5 DR-DQ haplotypes were handled as single units for association and clustering, since linkage in the cohort was strong. Among about 360 genotyped donors of the cohort, an average of 235,054 unique TCR beta nucleotide sequences were sequenced per donor, roughly 20% of them non-productive.

General findings and caveats noted by the study authors: Because counts were too low, around 17 rarely observed V segments, including chromosome 9 orphons, were left out of the earlier analysis of some 600 of the donors. When HLA alleles, especially DR and DQ, strongly co-occurred, TCR associations were difficult to assign to individual alleles. In a later analysis, most CMV-associated TCR beta chains were found to appear HLA-restricted, with HLA associations seemingly driven largely by CMV exposure. This cohort had only TCR beta chains sequenced, and the lack of alpha or paired-chain data limited which features could be detected. Roughly uniform sequencing depth across donors was assumed in presence/absence analyses, although this assumption may not hold. A later analysis associated about 16,000 TCR beta sequences with specific HLA alleles at a false discovery rate of 0.05. In a later analysis, HLA-associated TCR beta chains showed more clonal expansion and lower generation probabilities than non-associated chains that were equally common. Cytomegalovirus status was reported to be diagnosed by the classifier with high specificity and sensitivity in both the original and validation cohorts. CMV serostatus was the only immune exposure information available for the cohort. A further reported finding was that TCR beta sequences accurately predicted the HLA-A and HLA-B alleles for most subjects in the first cohort. According to a later analysis, TCR association rates differed among HLA loci, with DRB1 alleles showing the most associated TCRs and HLA-C alleles showing the fewest. A few of the identified cytomegalovirus-associated TCR beta chains were confirmed in vitro to be specific for cytomegalovirus antigens. In an earlier analysis of around 500 of the donors, most TCR beta V segments appeared in productive rearrangements about 87% or about 30% of the time, broadly matching IMGT annotations. The study gave a list of more than 150 TCR beta chains associated with cytomegalovirus. In a later analysis, several top co-occurrence clusters were reported to appear linked to parvovirus B19, influenza, CMV and Epstein-Barr virus. In a later genetic analysis, fewer N-insertions in productive TCRs were reported among donors in an Asian-associated ancestry cluster than the 666-donor mean. Most TCR sequences were seen in very few donors, while some public TCRs were found in many individuals. Linkage disequilibrium might explain the correlated functional status among segregating V segments, but an unknown experimental factor could not be excluded. HLA typing was unavailable for some donors at each locus, so association tests used only the typed subset. It was suggested by the authors that the approach could potentially be generalized to other disease states and immunological phenotypes. The sequencing pipeline was judged likely to have produced a cluster of highly shared sequence variants as a technical artifact. Because the 87-base-pair reads could not distinguish some IMGT-functional V segments, including TRBV6-2 and TRBV6-3, those segments were excluded. V-gene and J-gene trimming of TCR beta chains was associated with a missense DCLRE1C variant in a later genetic analysis, and the association was replicated in an independent cohort.

The germline V gene (reference sequence) specifies WNHNN as CDR1 and SYGVQD as CDR2. Measured from the cysteine to the phenylalanine, the CDR3 is 13 residues long. Only CDR3 DNA remains: 39 bases, in frame from the first base. The V end loses 10 bases and the J end loses 2 bases, and a stretch of 15 bases separates them. The receptor was isolated from a female donor in good health and CMV-seronegative. The chain couples TRBV10-1 to TRBJ2-7; matching of 6 bases hints at TRBD1 as the D gene. Material: PBMCs. This receptor carries the CDR3 CATSGDTTYEQYF. The DNA is as follows: TGCGCCACCTCCGGGGACACAACCTACGAGCAGTACTTC.